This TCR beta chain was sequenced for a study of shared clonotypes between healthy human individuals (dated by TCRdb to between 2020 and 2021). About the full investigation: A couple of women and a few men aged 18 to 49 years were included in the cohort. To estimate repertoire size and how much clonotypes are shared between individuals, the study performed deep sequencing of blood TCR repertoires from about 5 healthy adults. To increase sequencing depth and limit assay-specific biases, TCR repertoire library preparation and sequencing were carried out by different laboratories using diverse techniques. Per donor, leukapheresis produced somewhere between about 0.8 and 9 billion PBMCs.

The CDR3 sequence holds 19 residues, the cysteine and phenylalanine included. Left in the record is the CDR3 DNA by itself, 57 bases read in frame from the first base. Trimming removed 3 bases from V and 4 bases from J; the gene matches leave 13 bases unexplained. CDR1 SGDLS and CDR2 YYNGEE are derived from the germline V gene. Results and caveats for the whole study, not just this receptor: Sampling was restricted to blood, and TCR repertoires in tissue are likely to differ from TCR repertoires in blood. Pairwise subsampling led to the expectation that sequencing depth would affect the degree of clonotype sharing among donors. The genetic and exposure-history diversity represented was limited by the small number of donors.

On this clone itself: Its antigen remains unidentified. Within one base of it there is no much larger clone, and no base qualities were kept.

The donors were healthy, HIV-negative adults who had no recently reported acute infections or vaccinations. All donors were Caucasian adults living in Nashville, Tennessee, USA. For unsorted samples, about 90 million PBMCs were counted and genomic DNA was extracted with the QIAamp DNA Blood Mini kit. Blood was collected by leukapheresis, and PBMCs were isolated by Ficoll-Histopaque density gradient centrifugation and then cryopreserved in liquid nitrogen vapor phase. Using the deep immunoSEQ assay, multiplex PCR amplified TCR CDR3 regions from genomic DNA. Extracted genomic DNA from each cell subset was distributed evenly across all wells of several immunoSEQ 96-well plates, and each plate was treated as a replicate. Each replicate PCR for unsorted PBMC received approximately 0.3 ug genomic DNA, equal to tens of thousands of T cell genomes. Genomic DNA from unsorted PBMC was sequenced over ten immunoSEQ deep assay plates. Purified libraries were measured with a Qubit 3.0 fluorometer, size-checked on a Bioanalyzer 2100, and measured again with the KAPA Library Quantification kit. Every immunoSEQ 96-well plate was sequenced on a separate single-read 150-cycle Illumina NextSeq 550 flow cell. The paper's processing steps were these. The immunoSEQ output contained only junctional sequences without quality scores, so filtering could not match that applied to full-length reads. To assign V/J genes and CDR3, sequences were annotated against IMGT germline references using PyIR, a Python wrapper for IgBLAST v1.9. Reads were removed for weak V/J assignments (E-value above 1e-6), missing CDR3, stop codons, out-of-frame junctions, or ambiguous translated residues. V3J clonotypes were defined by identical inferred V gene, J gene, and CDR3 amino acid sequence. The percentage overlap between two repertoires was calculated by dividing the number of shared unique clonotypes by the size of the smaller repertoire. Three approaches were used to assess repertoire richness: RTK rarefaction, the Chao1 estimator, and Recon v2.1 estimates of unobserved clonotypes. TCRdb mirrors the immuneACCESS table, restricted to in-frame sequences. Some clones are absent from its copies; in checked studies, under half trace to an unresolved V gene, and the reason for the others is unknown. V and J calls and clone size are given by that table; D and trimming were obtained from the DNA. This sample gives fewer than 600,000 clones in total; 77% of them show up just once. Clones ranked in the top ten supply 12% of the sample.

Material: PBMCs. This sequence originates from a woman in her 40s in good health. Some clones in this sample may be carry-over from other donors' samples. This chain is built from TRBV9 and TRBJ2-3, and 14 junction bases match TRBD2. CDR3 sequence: CASSEGTSGSSTKADTQYF. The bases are TGTGCCAGCAGCGAGGGGACTAGCGGGAGCTCCACCAAGGCAGATACGCAGTATTTT.